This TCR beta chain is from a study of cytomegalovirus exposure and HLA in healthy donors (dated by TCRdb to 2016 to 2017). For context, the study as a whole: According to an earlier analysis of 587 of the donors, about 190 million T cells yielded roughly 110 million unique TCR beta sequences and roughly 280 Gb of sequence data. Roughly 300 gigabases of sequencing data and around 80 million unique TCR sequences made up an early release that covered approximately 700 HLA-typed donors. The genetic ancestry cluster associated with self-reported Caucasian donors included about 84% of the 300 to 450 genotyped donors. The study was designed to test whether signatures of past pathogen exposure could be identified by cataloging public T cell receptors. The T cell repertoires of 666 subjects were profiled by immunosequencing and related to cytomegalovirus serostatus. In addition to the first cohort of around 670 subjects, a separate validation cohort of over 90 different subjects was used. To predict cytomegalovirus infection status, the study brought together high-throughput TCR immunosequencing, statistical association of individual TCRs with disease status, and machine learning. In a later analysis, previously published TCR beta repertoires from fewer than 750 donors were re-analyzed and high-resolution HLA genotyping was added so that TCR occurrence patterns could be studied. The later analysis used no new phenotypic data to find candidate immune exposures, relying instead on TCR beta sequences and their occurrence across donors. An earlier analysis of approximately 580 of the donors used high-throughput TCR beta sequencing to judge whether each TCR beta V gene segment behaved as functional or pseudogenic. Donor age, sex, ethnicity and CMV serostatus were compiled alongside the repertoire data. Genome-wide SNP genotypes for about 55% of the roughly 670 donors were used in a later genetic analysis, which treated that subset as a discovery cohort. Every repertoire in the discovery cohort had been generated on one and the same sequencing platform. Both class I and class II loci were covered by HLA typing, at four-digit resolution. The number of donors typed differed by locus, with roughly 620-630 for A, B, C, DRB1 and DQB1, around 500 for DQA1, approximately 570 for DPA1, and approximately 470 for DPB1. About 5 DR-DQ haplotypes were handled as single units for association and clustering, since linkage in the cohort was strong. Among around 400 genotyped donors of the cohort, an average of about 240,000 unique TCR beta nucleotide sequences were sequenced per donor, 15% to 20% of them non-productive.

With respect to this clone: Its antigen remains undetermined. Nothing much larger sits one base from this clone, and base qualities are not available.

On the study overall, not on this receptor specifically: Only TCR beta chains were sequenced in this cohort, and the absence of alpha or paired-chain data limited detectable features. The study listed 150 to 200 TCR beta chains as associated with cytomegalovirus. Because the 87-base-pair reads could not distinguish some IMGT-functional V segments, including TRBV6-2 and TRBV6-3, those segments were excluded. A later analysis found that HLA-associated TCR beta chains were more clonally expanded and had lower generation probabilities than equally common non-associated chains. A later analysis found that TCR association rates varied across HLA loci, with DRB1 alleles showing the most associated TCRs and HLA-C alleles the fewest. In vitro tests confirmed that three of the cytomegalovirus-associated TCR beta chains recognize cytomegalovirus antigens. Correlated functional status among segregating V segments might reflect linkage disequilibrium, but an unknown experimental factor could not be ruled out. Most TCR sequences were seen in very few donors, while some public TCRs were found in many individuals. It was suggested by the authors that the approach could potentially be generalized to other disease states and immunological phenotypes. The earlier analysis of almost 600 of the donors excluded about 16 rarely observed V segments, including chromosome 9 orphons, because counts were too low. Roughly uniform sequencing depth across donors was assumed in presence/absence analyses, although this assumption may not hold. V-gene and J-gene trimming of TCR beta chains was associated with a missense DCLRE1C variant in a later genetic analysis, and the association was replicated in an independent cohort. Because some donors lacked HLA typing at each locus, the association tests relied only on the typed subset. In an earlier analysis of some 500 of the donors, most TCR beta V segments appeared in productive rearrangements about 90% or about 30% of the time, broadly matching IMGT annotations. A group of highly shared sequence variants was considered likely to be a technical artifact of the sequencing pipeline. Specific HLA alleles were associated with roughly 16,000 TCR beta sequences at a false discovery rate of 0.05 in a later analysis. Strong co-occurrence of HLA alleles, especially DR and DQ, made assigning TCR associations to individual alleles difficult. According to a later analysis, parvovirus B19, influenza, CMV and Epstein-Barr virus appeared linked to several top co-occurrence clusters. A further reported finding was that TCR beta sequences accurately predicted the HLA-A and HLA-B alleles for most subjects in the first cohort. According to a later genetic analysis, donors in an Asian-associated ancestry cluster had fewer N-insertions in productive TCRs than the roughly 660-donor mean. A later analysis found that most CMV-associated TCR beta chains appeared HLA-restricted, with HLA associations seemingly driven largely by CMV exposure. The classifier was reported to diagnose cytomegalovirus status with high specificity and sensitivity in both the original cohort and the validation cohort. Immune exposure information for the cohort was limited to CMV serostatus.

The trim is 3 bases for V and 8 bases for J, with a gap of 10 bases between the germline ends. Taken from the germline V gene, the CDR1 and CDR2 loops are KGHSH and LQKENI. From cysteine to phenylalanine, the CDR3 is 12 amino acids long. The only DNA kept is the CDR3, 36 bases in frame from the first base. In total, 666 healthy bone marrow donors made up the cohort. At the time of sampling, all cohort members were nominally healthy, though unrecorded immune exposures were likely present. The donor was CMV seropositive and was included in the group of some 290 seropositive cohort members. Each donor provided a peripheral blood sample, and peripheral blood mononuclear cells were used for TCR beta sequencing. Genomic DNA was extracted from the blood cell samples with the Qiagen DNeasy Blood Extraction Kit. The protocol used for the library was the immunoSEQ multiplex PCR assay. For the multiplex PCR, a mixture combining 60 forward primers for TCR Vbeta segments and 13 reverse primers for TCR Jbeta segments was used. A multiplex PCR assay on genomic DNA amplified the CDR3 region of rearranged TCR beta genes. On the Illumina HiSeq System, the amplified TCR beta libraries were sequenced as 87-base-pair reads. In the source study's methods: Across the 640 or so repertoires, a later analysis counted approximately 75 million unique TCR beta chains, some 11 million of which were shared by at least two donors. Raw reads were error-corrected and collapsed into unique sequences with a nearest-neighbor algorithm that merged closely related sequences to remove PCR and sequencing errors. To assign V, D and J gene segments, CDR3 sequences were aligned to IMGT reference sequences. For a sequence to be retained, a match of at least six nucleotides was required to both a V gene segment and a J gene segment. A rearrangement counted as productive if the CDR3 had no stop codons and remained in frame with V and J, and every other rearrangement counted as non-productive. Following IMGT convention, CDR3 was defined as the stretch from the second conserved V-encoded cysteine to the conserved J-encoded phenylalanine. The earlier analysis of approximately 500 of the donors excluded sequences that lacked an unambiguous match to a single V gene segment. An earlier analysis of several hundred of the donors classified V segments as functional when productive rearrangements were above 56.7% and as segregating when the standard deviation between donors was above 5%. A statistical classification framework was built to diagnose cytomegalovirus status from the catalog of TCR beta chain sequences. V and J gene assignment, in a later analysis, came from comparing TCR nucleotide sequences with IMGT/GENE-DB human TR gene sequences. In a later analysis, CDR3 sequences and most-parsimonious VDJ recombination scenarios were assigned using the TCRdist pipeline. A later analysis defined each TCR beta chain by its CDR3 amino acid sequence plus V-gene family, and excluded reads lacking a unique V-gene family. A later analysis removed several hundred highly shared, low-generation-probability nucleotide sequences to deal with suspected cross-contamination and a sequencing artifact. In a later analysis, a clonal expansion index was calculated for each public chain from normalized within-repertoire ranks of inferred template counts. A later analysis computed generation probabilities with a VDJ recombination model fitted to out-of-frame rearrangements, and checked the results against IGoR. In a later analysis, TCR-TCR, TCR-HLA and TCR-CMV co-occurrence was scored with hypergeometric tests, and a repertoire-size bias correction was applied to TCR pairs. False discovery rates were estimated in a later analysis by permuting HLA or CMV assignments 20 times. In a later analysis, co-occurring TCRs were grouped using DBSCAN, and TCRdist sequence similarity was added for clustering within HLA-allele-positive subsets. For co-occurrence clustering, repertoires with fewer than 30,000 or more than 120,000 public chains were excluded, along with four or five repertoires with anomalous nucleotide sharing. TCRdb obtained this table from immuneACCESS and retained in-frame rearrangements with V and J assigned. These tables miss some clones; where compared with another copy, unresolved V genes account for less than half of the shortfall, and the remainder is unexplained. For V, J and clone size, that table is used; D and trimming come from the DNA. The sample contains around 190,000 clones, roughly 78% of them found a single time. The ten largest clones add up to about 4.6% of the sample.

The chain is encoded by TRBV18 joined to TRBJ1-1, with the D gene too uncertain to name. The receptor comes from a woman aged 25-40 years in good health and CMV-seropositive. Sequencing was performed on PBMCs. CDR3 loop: CASSPPRREAFF. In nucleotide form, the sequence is TGTGCCAGCTCACCCCCCCGGAGGGAAGCTTTCTTT. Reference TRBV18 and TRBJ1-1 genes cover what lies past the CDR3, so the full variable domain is NAGVMQNPRHLVRRRGQEARLRCSPMKGHSHVYWYRQLPEEGLKFMVYLQKENIIDESGMPKERFSAEFPKEGPSILRIQQVVRGDSAAYFCASSPPRREAFFGQGTRLTVV.